The T cell receptor beta chain under discussion was sequenced for a study of identical twins. The sample holds many counts of this clonotype. No antigen is known for it. General study points: Recombination models fit unrelated individuals' TCR alpha sharing but underestimated twins'.

TCRdb passed the 5' RACE reads through MiXCR, listing each CDR3 protein once. This table holds hundreds of thousands of distinct CDR3 sequences, 8.6% found once. The V end was cut by 2 bases, the J end by 4 bases, with 10 bases between. CDR3 size: 14 residues. Germline CDR1 is SGHAT and CDR2 is FQNNGV. There were only healthy Caucasians among the donors. This sample also appeared in a second study, on yellow fever vaccine responses in identical twins.

The sequencing input was PBMCs. The chain couples TRBV11-2 to TRBJ2-3; no firm D call. The receptor comes from a woman in her late teens or twenties in good health. The DNA of the CDR3 is TGTGCCAGCAGCTTAAGCCCTAAATCAGATACGCAGTATTTT. Translated: CASSLSPKSDTQYF. The full variable domain, rest sourced from reference TRBV11-2 and TRBJ2-3, is EAGVAQSPRYKIIEKRQSVAFWCNPISGHATLYWYQQILGQGPKLLIQFQNNGVVDDSQLPKDRFSAERLKGVDSTLKIQPAKLEDSAVYLCASSLSPKSDTQYFGPGTRLTVL.